This T cell receptor (beta chain) was sequenced during a study of T-cell reconstitution after alpha-beta-depleted transplantation in children. The study's findings and limits: TCRbeta diversity was high at day 60 in some patients (a result of surviving recipient T cells and thymic progenitors). After one year, T-cell counts and TCRbeta diversity mostly came from new T cells. Alpha-beta T cells about two months after transplant reportedly derived from several hundred expanded graft clones.

The authors prepared the TCRbeta library with unique molecular identifiers. TCRdb re-analysed the PCR reads in MiXCR, keeping a single row per CDR3 protein. The table lists 700,000 or so distinct CDR3 sequences, approximately 14% of them singletons. This clonotype showed up many times. What it recognizes is unknown. This CDR3 is 16 amino acids long. CDR1 and CDR2 (germline): DFQATT, SNEGSKA (reference sequence). Trimming removed 0 bases at V and 2 bases at J, with 16 bases between. The source is a girl aged 2 to 10 with congenital amegakaryocytic thrombocytopenia, due to receive a stem cell transplant. This specimen was PBMCs, taken before TCRalphabeta/CD19-depleted stem cell transplant. V usage is TRBV20-1 and J usage is TRBJ2-5; D is ambiguous. This chain's CDR3 is CSARELFVPEQETQYF. The CDR3 bases are TGCAGTGCTAGAGAGTTGTTCGTGCCAGAACAAGAGACCCAGTACTTC.